This note documents a single T cell receptor (beta chain) sequence. There is no known antigen for this receptor. Within one base of it there is no much larger clone, and no base qualities were kept. Measured from the cysteine to the phenylalanine, the CDR3 is 16 residues long. The retained sequence is limited to the CDR3, 48 bases, with the frame set at the first base. As encoded in the germline V gene (reference sequence), CDR1 is SGHAT while CDR2 is FQDESV. V and J lose 3 bases and 4 bases, and a span of 16 bases separates them. Read against the paper, the sample's time point label means: cycle 4 day 1 (C4D1), after about 6 weeks of nivolumab. All trial patients had relapsed after autologous stem cell transplantation, with cohorts A, B and C differing in prior brentuximab vedotin exposure. CD8+ T cells were purified from thawed PBMCs by magnetic negative selection with a Miltenyi CD8+ T cell isolation kit. The trial cohort comprised 60 or so patients with relapsed/refractory classical Hodgkin lymphoma whose best overall responses were complete response, partial response or progressive disease. In the multi-cohort phase II CheckMate 205 trial, trial patients received single-agent nivolumab. Best overall response was determined by an independent review committee according to the 2007 International Working Group response criteria. Trial PBMCs were collected just before the start of nivolumab (C1D1) and during therapy at cycle 2 day 1 and cycle 4 day 1. Peripheral blood was collected in 8 mL Vacutainer Cell Preparation Tubes, from which PBMCs were isolated by centrifugation and then cryopreserved. Purified CD4+ and CD8+ fractions were prepared only for cases with an additional available PBMC sample. On LS columns in a quadroMACS separator, the magnetically labelled cells were depleted, and the flow-through was collected as the purified fraction.

Genomic DNA was extracted with the Qiagen DNeasy kit from unsorted PBMCs and from negatively selected CD4+ and CD8+ fractions. TCR beta CDR3 regions were amplified by immunoSEQ multiplex PCR using primers annealing to V and J segments. Amplification bias was minimized using a synthetic immune receptor repertoire, and residual bias was removed computationally after sequencing. Processing in the source paper ran as follows. Repertoire diversity was quantified as the Shannon entropy index using custom Python scripts. Unsorted, CD4+ and CD8+ repertoires were examined separately, except in combined analyses, for which CD4+ and CD8+ sequences were merged in silico. A clone was considered expanded if an increase in frequency of at least 2-fold after treatment relative to C1D1 was found, and a pseudocount of 0.5 was applied to clones undetected at baseline. Singleton clones were defined as clones with 0 or 1 copy at C1D1, and non-singleton clones were defined as clones with 2 or more copies. Clones expanded in unsorted samples were labelled as CD4+, CD8+ or unknown by matching protein sequences in sorted samples from the same patient. Wilcoxon tests on paired samples were used to test diversity changes from C1D1 to C4D1. Here the immuneACCESS table is served through TCRdb, limited to in-frame sequences with V and J called. Missing clones are a known gap in these copies; in checked studies unresolved V genes cover under half, and the rest lacks a known reason. The DNA gave D and trimming, while V, J and clone size come from that table. The sample includes roughly 7,800 clones, with approximately 80% observed a single time. The ten largest clones capture about 30% of the sample.

These data are taken from a study of PD-1 blockade in classical Hodgkin lymphoma (dated by TCRdb to about 2020). The study in broad terms: Nivolumab dosing was 3 mg/kg intravenously every 2 weeks, continuing until either disease progression or unacceptable toxicity. The study used CyTOF and TCR beta sequencing to define a peripheral blood immune signature of response to PD-1 blockade in classical Hodgkin lymphoma. What the study reported, not specific to this receptor: The study covered only a single clinical trial cohort, and the causes of the repertoire differences, possibly disease activity or prior therapy, were still not defined. Newly diagnosed patients were reported to have lower baseline TCR diversity than healthy donors, and relapsed/refractory patients were reported to have lower baseline TCR diversity still. Lower diversity was seen in patients whose nivolumab began less than 1 year after ASCT, and these patients were left out of later analyses so that immune reconstitution would not confound the results. Among trial patients, those achieving complete response had baseline diversity similar to that of newly diagnosed patients, while diversity was significantly lower in partial responders and progressors. A significant rise by C4D1 was seen in CD4+ but not CD8+ TCR diversity (p=0.0027 vs p=0.16), with the rise being most apparent in complete responders (p=0.02).

The specimen comprised CD8+ T cells from blood, sampled before the fourth cycle of nivolumab. The clonotype was recovered from a human donor with classical Hodgkin lymphoma. The rearrangement combines TRBV11-1 with TRBJ1-3; the D gene assignment is ambiguous. Here is the DNA: TGTGCCAGCAGCTTCCGAGACCTCGACTGGGGAAACACCATATATTTT. Its product reads: CASSFRDLDWGNTIYF.